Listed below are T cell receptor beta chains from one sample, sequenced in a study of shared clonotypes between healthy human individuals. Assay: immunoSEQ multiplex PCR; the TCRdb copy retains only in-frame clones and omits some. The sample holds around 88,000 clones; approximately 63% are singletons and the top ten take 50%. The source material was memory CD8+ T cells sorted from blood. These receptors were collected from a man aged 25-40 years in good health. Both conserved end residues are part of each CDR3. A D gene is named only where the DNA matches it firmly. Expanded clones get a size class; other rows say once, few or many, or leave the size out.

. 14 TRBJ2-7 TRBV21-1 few CARWRQGTYYEQYF TGTGCCAGGTGGAGACAGGGGACTTACTACGAGCAGTACTTC
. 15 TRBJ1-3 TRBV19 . CASRGRSSSGNTIYF TGTGCCAGCCGAGGGCGGTCTTCCTCTGGAAACACCATATATTTT
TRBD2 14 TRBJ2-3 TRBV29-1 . CSAKREGRGDTQYF TGCAGCGCCAAGCGGGAGGGCCGGGGAGATACGCAGTATTTT
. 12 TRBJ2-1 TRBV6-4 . CASSSTSFEQFF TGTGCCAGCAGTTCCACTAGCTTTGAGCAGTTCTTC
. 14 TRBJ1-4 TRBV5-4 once CASSRGVGEEKLFF TGTGCCAGCAGCAGAGGGGTTGGTGAAGAAAAACTGTTTTTT
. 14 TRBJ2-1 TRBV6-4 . CASSDWPRVSEQFF TGTGCCAGCAGTGACTGGCCTAGAGTAAGCGAGCAGTTCTTC
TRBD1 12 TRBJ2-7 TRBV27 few CASGTGGFEQYF TGTGCCAGTGGGACAGGGGGGTTCGAGCAGTACTTC
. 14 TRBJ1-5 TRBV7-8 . CASSGGGDHQPQHF TGTGCCAGCAGTGGCGGGGGTGACCACCAGCCCCAGCATTTT
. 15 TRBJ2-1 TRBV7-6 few CASSLLAGSYNEQFF TGTGCCAGCAGCTTATTGGCTGGGTCGTACAATGAGCAGTTCTTC
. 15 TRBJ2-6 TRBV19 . CASRKVGDGANVLTF TGTGCCAGTAGGAAGGTAGGGGATGGGGCCAACGTCCTGACTTTC
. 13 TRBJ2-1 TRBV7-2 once CASSLESRNEQFF TGTGCCAGCAGCTTAGAGAGTCGCAATGAGCAGTTCTTC
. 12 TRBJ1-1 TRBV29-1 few CSGTDSPTEAFF TGCAGTGGAACTGACAGTCCCACTGAAGCTTTCTTT
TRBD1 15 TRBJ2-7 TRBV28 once CASSLGGTGNHEQYF TGTGCCAGCAGTTTAGGGGGGACAGGGAACCACGAGCAGTACTTC
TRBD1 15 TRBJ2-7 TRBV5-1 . CASSELAGTGNEQYF TGCGCCAGCAGCGAACTGGCCGGGACAGGGAACGAGCAGTACTTC
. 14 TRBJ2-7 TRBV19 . CASSNGDGPYEQYF TGTGCCAGTAGTAACGGGGACGGGCCCTACGAGCAGTACTTC
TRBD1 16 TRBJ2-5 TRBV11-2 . CASSLTGGRFQETQYF TGTGCCAGCAGCTTAACAGGGGGCAGGTTTCAAGAGACCCAGTACTTC
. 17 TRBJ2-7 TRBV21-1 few CASSKFYPGQDTYEQYF TGTGCCAGCAGCAAATTTTATCCCGGACAGGATACCTACGAGCAGTACTTC
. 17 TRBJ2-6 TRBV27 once CASSSGRGLSGANVLTF TGTGCCAGCAGTTCGGGGCGGGGTCTCTCTGGGGCCAACGTCCTGACTTTC
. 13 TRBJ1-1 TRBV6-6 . CASSYAVGMEAFF TGTGCCAGCAGTTACGCTGTGGGGATGGAAGCTTTCTTT
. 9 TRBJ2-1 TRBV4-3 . CASMVEQFF TGCGCCAGCATGGTGGAGCAGTTCTTC
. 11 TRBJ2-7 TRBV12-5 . CASASTYEQYF TGTGCTAGTGCCTCCACCTACGAGCAGTACTTC
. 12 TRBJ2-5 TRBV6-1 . CASSEQRETQYF TGTGCCAGCAGTGAACAGCGGGAGACCCAGTACTTC
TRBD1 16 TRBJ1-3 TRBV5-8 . CASSRGQTSSGNTIYF TGTGCCAGCAGCCGGGGACAGACGAGCTCTGGAAACACCATATATTTT
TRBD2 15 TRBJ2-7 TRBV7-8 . CASRGRLAGVDEQYF TGTGCCAGCCGCGGACGGCTAGCGGGAGTTGATGAGCAGTACTTC
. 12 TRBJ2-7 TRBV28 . CASVRGDYEQYF TGTGCCAGCGTCAGGGGAGACTACGAGCAGTACTTC
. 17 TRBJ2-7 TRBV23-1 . CASSPRRSQRQAYEQYF TGCGCCAGCAGCCCCCGGAGGTCCCAGAGACAAGCCTACGAGCAGTACTTC
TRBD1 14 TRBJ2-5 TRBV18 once CASSLGQRRETQYF TGTGCCAGCTCGCTGGGACAGCGAAGGGAGACCCAGTACTTC
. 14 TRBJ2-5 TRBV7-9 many CASSLILSWETQYF TGTGCCAGCAGCTTAATCCTCAGTTGGGAGACCCAGTACTTC
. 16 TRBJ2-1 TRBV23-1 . CASSQRAVSSYNEQFF TGCGCCAGCAGTCAAAGGGCCGTCAGCTCCTACAATGAGCAGTTCTTC
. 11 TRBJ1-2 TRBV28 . CASSLDGGYTF TGTGCCAGCAGTTTAGACGGCGGCTACACCTTC
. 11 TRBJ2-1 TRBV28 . CASSPGSQQFF TGTGCCAGCAGCCCAGGGTCGCAGCAGTTCTTC
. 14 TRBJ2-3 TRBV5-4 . CASSRDTRTDTQYF TGTGCCAGCAGCCGGGACACCCGCACAGATACGCAGTATTTT
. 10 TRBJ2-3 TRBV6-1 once CASRGDTQYF TGTGCCAGCAGGGGTGATACGCAGTATTTT
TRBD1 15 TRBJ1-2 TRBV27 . CASSLSGQGEDGYTF TGTGCCAGCAGTTTATCGGGACAGGGCGAGGATGGCTACACCTTC
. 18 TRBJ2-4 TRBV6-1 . CASSERGPTELAKNIQYF TGTGCCAGCAGTGAAAGGGGCCCAACCGAACTAGCCAAAAACATTCAGTACTTC
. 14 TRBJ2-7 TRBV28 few CASKIGRGWSEQYF TGTGCCAGCAAGATCGGAAGGGGTTGGAGCGAGCAGTACTTC
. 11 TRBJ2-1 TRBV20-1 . CSLKSSFEQFF TGCAGTTTAAAGTCTAGCTTCGAGCAGTTCTTC
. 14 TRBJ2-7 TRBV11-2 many CASSQAGNRYEQYF TGTGCCAGCAGCCAGGCAGGGAACCGCTACGAGCAGTACTTC
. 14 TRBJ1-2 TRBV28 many CASSPNLPNYGYTF TGTGCCAGCAGCCCTAACTTGCCGAACTATGGCTACACCTTC
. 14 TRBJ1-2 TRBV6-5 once CASSFARANYGYTF TGTGCCAGCAGCTTCGCGCGGGCTAACTATGGCTACACCTTC
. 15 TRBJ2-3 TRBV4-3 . CASSRELGGADTQYF TGCGCCAGCAGCCGCGAACTAGGGGGGGCAGATACGCAGTATTTT
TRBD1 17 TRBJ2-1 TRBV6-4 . CASSDSTYRGSYNEQFF TGTGCCAGCAGTGACTCGACGTACAGGGGCTCCTACAATGAGCAGTTCTTC
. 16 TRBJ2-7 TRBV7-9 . CASSLRTAGSSYEQYF TGTGCCAGCAGCTTAAGGACGGCGGGGAGCTCCTACGAGCAGTACTTC
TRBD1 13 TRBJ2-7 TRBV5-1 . CASRGTELYEQYF TGCGCCAGCAGGGGGACAGAACTCTACGAGCAGTACTTC
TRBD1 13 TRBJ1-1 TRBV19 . CATTGQGLTEAFF TGTGCCACCACGGGACAGGGGTTAACTGAAGCTTTCTTT
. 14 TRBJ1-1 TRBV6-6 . CASSYSTANTEAFF TGTGCCAGCAGTTACTCGACAGCTAACACTGAAGCTTTCTTT
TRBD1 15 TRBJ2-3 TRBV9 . CASSRQGLPTDTQYF TGTGCCAGCAGCCGACAGGGGCTACCCACAGATACGCAGTATTTT
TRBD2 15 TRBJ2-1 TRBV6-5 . CASSYSNFGGNEQFF TGTGCCAGCAGTTACTCGAATTTCGGGGGGAATGAGCAGTTCTTC
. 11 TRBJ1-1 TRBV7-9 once CASTTGPEAFF TGTGCCAGCACCACGGGTCCTGAAGCTTTCTTT
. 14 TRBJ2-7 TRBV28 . CASIRGGAGSEQYF TGTGCCAGCATTAGGGGGGGCGCCGGGTCCGAGCAGTACTTC
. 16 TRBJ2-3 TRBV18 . CASSPIAQSWSDTQYF TGTGCCAGCTCGCCCATCGCCCAGAGCTGGTCGGATACGCAGTATTTT
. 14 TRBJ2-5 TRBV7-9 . CASSLLRVQETQYF TGTGCCAGCAGCTTACTCAGGGTACAAGAGACCCAGTACTTC
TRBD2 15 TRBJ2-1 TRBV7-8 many CASSLIAGGRDEQFF TGTGCCAGCAGCTTAATAGCGGGAGGTCGGGATGAGCAGTTCTTC
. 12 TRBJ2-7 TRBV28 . CASSSDVREQYF TGTGCCAGCAGTTCCGACGTGAGGGAGCAGTACTTC
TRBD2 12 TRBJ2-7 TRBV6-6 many CASRGLAYEQYF TGTGCCAGCAGGGGACTAGCCTACGAGCAGTACTTC
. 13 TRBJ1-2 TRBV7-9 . CASSLVAAYGYTF TGTGCCAGCAGCTTGGTGGCGGCTTATGGCTACACCTTC
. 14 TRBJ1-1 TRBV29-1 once CSVEGTATNTEAFF TGCAGCGTTGAAGGGACAGCCACGAACACTGAAGCTTTCTTT